This T cell receptor beta chain was recorded in a study of breast tumors, draining lymph nodes, adjacent tissues. TCRdb fed the multiplex PCR reads into MiXCR, producing one record per CDR3 protein. The sample has tens of thousands of distinct CDR3 sequences, 20% to 25% seen once. The CDR3 length is 16 residues. Trimming shortened V by 2 bases and J by 4 bases, and 15 bases separated the two germline ends. Germline-derived CDR1 and CDR2 are MNHNS and SASEGT. This clonotype was recorded many times. The sample was breast tumor tissue. This TCR was sampled from a female donor with breast cancer. Some clones in this sample may be carry-over from other donors' samples. The rearrangement joins TRBV6-1 to TRBJ1-3; D not certain. This chain's CDR3 is CASSEHPGESGNTIYF. The CDR3 nucleotides read TGTGCCAGCAGTGAACATCCTGGGGAGAGCGGAAACACCATATATTTT.